The table lists the clone carrying this TCR beta chain with a count of one. Its cognate antigen is unknown. The data were obtained in a study of shared clonotypes between healthy human individuals. Study-wide findings and caveats: Rarefaction curves obtained for sorted subsets showed sequencing incomplete despite large depth. About 5% of naive CD4 clonotypes were shared across a handful of donors.

The trim removed 4 bases at V and 2 bases at J, leaving 4 bases unmatched. Looked up from germline, CDR1 is SGHTA and CDR2 is FQGTGA. The CDR3 loop spans 14 amino acids. Under the authors' procedure: Filtering differed since immunoSEQ provided only junctions, with no quality scores. Measured with immunoSEQ multiplex PCR; TCRdb has only the in-frame clones, and not every one. V, J and clone size derive from that table, while D and trimming were established from the DNA sequence. Of about a million clones listed, approximately 76% were seen once; the top ten hold 1.4% to 1.5%. Caucasian adults living in Nashville, Tennessee, provided all samples.

The gene calls are TRBV7-3 and TRBJ2-5, with 7 bases matching TRBD1. The sample consisted of memory CD4+ T cells sorted from blood. The subset here: CD45RA-negative fraction. The TCR comes from a man in his late teens or twenties in good health. The CDR3 DNA sequence: TGTGCCAGCAGCTCTCGGGACAGTCAAGAGACCCAGTACTTC. It codes for CASSSRDSQETQYF.